The 11 T cell receptor beta chains in this list originate from one sample, sequenced in a study of CD8 T cells in ankylosing spondylitis. Study results and limitations: Seemingly characteristic of ankylosing spondylitis blood was a TCR beta motif consisting of eight highly homologous variants.

TCRdb re-called the 5' RACE reads with MiXCR, one entry per CDR3 protein. The sample includes 350,000 to 550,000 distinct CDR3 sequences, roughly 26% seen only once; the top ten take under 0.9%. No antigen has been identified for these receptors. Sequencing was carried out using blood, either unsorted or a sorted T cell fraction (not recorded which). The receptor set was obtained from a male donor with ankylosing spondylitis.

This rearrangement joins TRBV2 to TRBJ1-6; tentative D call: TRBD1 (5 bases). This CDR3 is 16 amino acids long. V dropped 3 bases and J dropped 7 bases, with 16 bases sitting between them. The germline CDR1 and CDR2 sequences are SNHLY and FYNNEI. CDR3 amino acids: CASSDGRGFGNSPLHF. In DNA, the CDR3 is TGTGCCAGCAGTGACGGAAGGGGATTCGGAAATTCACCCCTCCACTTT.

The chain couples TRBV7-2 to TRBJ2-3; no clear D. Trimming cost V 5 bases and J 3 bases, with 15 bases left between them. This CDR3 is 15 amino acids long. CDR1 and CDR2 from the germline V gene are SGHTA and FQGNSA. The CDR3 DNA reads TGTGCCAGCAGCCCTCAGAAGGGTAGGACAGATACGCAGTATTTT. This sequence encodes CASSPQKGRTDTQYF.

This clonotype was counted between two and nine times. CDR3 protein: CASGPGLAVSTDTQYF. CDR3 nucleotides: TGCGCCAGCGGCCCTGGGTTAGCGGTTAGCACAGATACGCAGTATTTT. V gene TRBV5-1 combines with J gene TRBJ2-3; possible D gene TRBD2, 6 bases. The V end was cut by 7 bases, the J end by 0 bases, with 18 bases between. CDR3 length equals 16 residues. Looked up from germline, CDR1 is SGHRS and CDR2 is YFSETQ.

This clonotype came up a few times. The chain carries TRBV5-1 and TRBJ1-1; D not resolved. The germline V and J ends were trimmed by 1 base and 1 base, with 8 bases remaining between them. Germline CDR1 SGHRS, CDR2 YFSETQ. This CDR3 is 14 amino acids long. The CDR3 coding sequence is TGCGCCAGCAGCTTGTTATCTGGGAACACTGAAGCTTTCTTT. It codes for CASSLLSGNTEAFF. Looking up the rest from reference TRBV5-1 and TRBJ1-1 gives the full variable domain: KAGVTQTPRYLIKTRGQQVTLSCSPISGHRSVSWYQQTPGQGLQFLFEYFSETQRNKGNFPGRFSGRQFSNSRSEMNVSTLELGDSALYLCASSLLSGNTEAFFGQGTRLTVV.

This clonotype appeared once. This rearrangement joins TRBV3-1 to TRBJ2-2, with 10 bases that match TRBD2. Germline CDR1 and CDR2: LGHDT and YNNKEL (reference sequence). The V gene end was trimmed by 4 bases and the J gene end by 0 bases; junction bases not matched to a gene: 5. This CDR3 has 17 residues. The CDR3 nucleotides are TGTGCCAGCAGCCCCTGGACTAGCGGCCCGAACACCGGGGAGCTGTTTTTT. Translation gives CASSPWTSGPNTGELFF.

This chain connects TRBV5-1 to TRBJ2-2; TRBD1 agrees at 8 bases. Germline CDR1 SGHRS, CDR2 YFSETQ. The CDR3 is made up of 16 amino acids. V was pared by 4 bases and J by 7 bases, with 12 bases of the junction left unmatched. CDR3 sequence (DNA): TGCGCCAGCAGCACAAATTCAGGGGGCGTTGGCGGGGAGCTGTTTTTT. The encoded protein is CASSTNSGGVGGELFF.

This sequence joins TRBV7-6 and TRBJ2-1, with D perhaps matching TRBD2 (6 bases). Germline V gene sequence: CDR1 SGHVS, CDR2 FNYEAQ. Trimming took off 7 bases at V and 8 bases at J, with 21 bases between the two ends. This CDR3 comprises 15 residues. DNA for the CDR3: TGTGCCAGCACCCCCGGAGGGAACCTTATGGATGAGCAGTTCTTC. Amino acid sequence: CASTPGGNLMDEQFF.

V usage is TRBV14 and J usage is TRBJ1-6; D is unresolved. Germline CDR1 is SGHDN and CDR2 is FVKESK. The CDR3 sequence is 14 residues long. V was shortened by 4 bases and J by 11 bases, with 15 bases between the two germline ends. In DNA, the CDR3 is TGTGCCAGCAGCCTGCCCGAAAGGAGGGCACCCCTCCACTTT. Translating it yields CASSLPERRAPLHF.

The V and J genes are TRBV29-1 and TRBJ2-7, with unresolved D. The CDR3 extends over 12 amino acids. V gave up 6 bases and J gave up 3 bases, with 12 bases separating them. The V gene's germline CDR1 is SQVTM and CDR2 ANQGSEA. The chain's CDR3 is CSVGSGYYEQYF. For the CDR3, the DNA is TGCAGCGTCGGCTCTGGTTACTACGAGCAGTACTTC.

V is TRBV13 and J is TRBJ2-1, with D unresolved. Between the trimmed V and J ends, which lost 1 base and 4 bases, there was a span of 11 bases. Per germline, CDR1 PRHDT and CDR2 FYEKMQ (reference sequence). The CDR3 contains 15 residues. CDR3 DNA sequence: TGTGCCAGCAGCTTAGATCTAGTTATGTACAATGAGCAGTTCTTC. This gives the protein CASSLDLVMYNEQFF.

The V gene is TRBV7-2, the J gene TRBJ2-6; no definite D call. V gave up 5 bases and J gave up 0 bases, with 11 bases separating them. Germline CDR1 and CDR2: SGHTA and FQGNSA. The CDR3 spans 16 residues. The CDR3 bases are TGTGCCAGCAGCAAAAAGACGGGCTCTGGGGCCAACGTCCTGACTTTC. Protein product: CASSKKTGSGANVLTF.